These T cell receptor beta chains were read from a single sample in a study of blood T cell repertoires in COVID-19. The data were produced by immunoSEQ multiplex PCR, yet TCRdb's version contains in-frame clones alone and is incomplete. The sample has 90,000 or so clones, approximately 91% seen once. The specimen was peripheral blood. These receptors were obtained from a man between 60 and 75 years old with COVID-19, enrolled during active disease. CDR3s include the opening cysteine and the closing phenylalanine or tryptophan. Each record gives: V gene, J gene, D gene, clone size, CDR3 protein, CDR3 DNA. A D gene is named only where the DNA matches it firmly. The listing skips clone size in some rows; elsewhere it reads once, few, many or a size class.

>TRBV28|TRBJ1-1|-|-
CASSLSPGLGGTEAFF
TGTGCCAGCAGTTTAAGCCCGGGCCTCGGAGGGACTGAAGCTTTCTTT
>TRBV2|TRBJ1-6|-|-
CASSEFGSPLHF
TGTGCCAGCAGTGAGTTCGGTTCACCCCTCCACTTT
>TRBV9|TRBJ2-1|-|-
CASSAQGGVTYNEQFF
TGTGCCAGCAGCGCCCAGGGCGGGGTTACCTACAATGAGCAGTTCTTC
>TRBV30|TRBJ2-1|TRBD1|-
CAWSVPGTGGLGEQFF
TGTGCCTGGAGTGTACCAGGGACAGGGGGGTTGGGTGAGCAGTTCTTC
>TRBV4-3|TRBJ1-2|TRBD1|-
CASSQDLGQNYGYTF
TGCGCCAGCAGCCAAGATTTGGGACAGAACTATGGCTACACCTTC
>TRBV6-5|TRBJ1-1|TRBD1|-
CATMTGGVGTEAFF
TGTGCCACCATGACAGGGGGCGTGGGCACTGAAGCTTTCTTT
>TRBV3-1/TRBV3-2|TRBJ1-2|TRBD1|-
CASSRGQGALGYGYTF
TGTGCCAGCAGCCGAGGACAGGGGGCCTTGGGCTATGGCTACACCTTC
>TRBV3-1/TRBV3-2|TRBJ1-1|-|-
CASSSTGSTEAFF
TGTGCCAGCAGCTCCACAGGGTCCACTGAAGCTTTCTTT
>TRBV6-5|TRBJ1-4|-|once
CASSYPAGNNEKLFF
TGTGCCAGCAGTTACCCCGCCGGGAATAATGAAAAACTGTTTTTT
>TRBV4-2|TRBJ1-6|TRBD1|-
CASSLAPLTGSDSPLHF
TGTGCCAGCAGCCTCGCCCCCTTGACAGGGTCGGATTCACCCCTCCACTTT
>TRBV9|TRBJ2-7|-|-
CASSVGGRPHEQYF
TGTGCCAGCAGCGTCGGAGGGAGGCCCCACGAGCAGTACTTC
>TRBV7-3|TRBJ1-2|-|once
CASSSDGTNYGYTF
TGTGCCAGCAGCTCGGACGGGACTAACTATGGCTACACCTTC
>TRBV7-9|TRBJ2-3|-|-
CASSLFTDTQYF
TGTGCCAGCAGCCTGTTCACAGATACGCAGTATTTT
>TRBV29-1|TRBJ1-5|TRBD1|few
CSVGLTGQGILENQPQHF
TGCAGCGTTGGGCTTACGGGACAGGGGATATTGGAGAATCAGCCCCAGCATTTT
>TRBV18|TRBJ1-5|TRBD1|-
CASSPTPGQGRDQPQHF
TGTGCCAGCTCACCCACTCCGGGACAGGGACGGGATCAGCCCCAGCATTTT
>TRBV9|TRBJ2-5|TRBD2|-
CASSPGTSGSTETQYF
TGTGCCAGCAGCCCCGGGACTAGCGGGAGCACGGAGACCCAGTACTTC
>TRBV5-1|TRBJ2-1|TRBD1|-
CASSSQGTFRDEQFF
TGCGCCAGCAGCTCACAGGGGACCTTTAGGGATGAGCAGTTCTTC
>TRBV5-6|TRBJ2-1|TRBD2|-
CASSLAGTSLGNEQFF
TGTGCCAGCAGCTTGGCTGGGACTAGCCTTGGCAATGAGCAGTTCTTC